This TCR beta chain was sequenced in a study of CD8 T cells in Susac syndrome. Study-wide results and limits: Clonal expansion was missing from Susac syndrome CD4+ T cell repertoires.

V dropped 10 bases and J dropped 1 base, with 13 bases sitting between them. The CDR3 is 13 residues long. The germline CDR1 and CDR2 sequences are SGHTA and FQGTGA. RNA amounts of roughly 0.5 to 1 ug underwent reverse transcription with random hexamers. A single record per CDR3 protein comes from TCRdb applying MiXCR to the immunoSEQ multiplex PCR reads. The table includes under 200,000 distinct CDR3 sequences, about 96% detected once. Note on this clonotype: Its antigen is undetermined.

This TCR derives from a human donor with Susac syndrome. The sample comprised CD4+ T cells from PBMCs. The chain links TRBV7-3 to TRBJ1-1; D remains unclear. CDR3 sequence: CATSSGGNTEAFF. The CDR3, as DNA: TGTGCCACCTCCTCCGGCGGGAACACTGAAGCTTTCTTT.